This entry concerns a single T cell receptor beta chain. This clonotype was detected ten times or more. No cognate antigen has been identified for it. One base away there is no much larger clone; base qualities are not given. These data come from a study of T cells in Graves' hyperthyroidism and ophthalmopathy (dated by TCRdb to about 2019). Regarding the study in general: Peripheral blood was sampled at the time of initial diagnosis, prior to any treatment. The paper describes TCR Vbeta CDR3 sequencing of fewer than 150 peripheral blood samples, made up of 43 ophthalmopathy patients, 70 to 75 hyperthyroidism patients and 17 progressor patients. An independent validation cohort of around 19 hyperthyroidism patients and approximately 17 patients who later progressed to ophthalmopathy tested prospective prediction of ophthalmopathy. To identify distinguishing TCR V-J signatures, a discovery cohort of about 100 patients was used, comprising 43 with Graves' ophthalmopathy and around 57 with stable Graves' hyperthyroidism. Thyroid tissue and blood T-cell repertoires from about six Graves' hyperthyroidism patients were also compared in the study. For training and testing, the 100 or so patients in the discovery cohort were randomly divided in a 7:3 ratio. After sampling, hyperthyroidism patients received methimazole starting at 30 mg daily, and ophthalmopathy patients received high-dose intravenous methylprednisolone.

The TCR beta CDR3 regions were amplified from the RNA transcripts. The first round of RT-PCR for the TCR CDR3 was performed with the HTBI primer set and the Qiagen OneStep RT-PCR kit. Libraries were constructed in a second round of multiplex PCR, after which size selection and purification were carried out. Paired-end sequencing of the libraries was performed with 100 bp reads on an Illumina HiSeq2000. Turning to the authors' computational methods: SOAPnuke was used to process the raw data, with reads discarded if the reads contained adapters or uncalled bases, had a mean Phred below 15, or lacked an exact constant-primer or identifier match. High-quality paired reads were merged using COPE v1.2.5, and each unique nucleotide sequence was defined as a clonotype. MiTCR v1.1 was used to align clonotypes to the IMGT TRBV, TRBD and TRBJ reference segments. The analysis was restricted to V-J combinations with a frequency above 0.0001, which together covered roughly 99% of the repertoires. The TCS score was defined as F50 (clonal expansion) divided by E x V (chaos), with BLOSUM62-based TCRdist calculated between CDR3 peptides within each V-J. Welch's t-statistics and random forest reduced several hundred V-J features to 10 to 15, which were used in a naive Bayes classifier (R e1071). TCRdb took the public reads, trimmed them with fastp at Q25, ran MiXCR for clone calling and kept in-frame beta chains. Under each unique CDR3 protein, matching rows form one entry showing the most common genes and DNA. The V and J calls follow TCRdb's processing rather than the paper's. In all, the sample holds 500,000 to 800,000 distinct CDR3 sequences, and around 15% of those were seen once. The ten largest clones represent 12% of the sample.

Per the germline V gene (reference sequence), SEHNR is the CDR1 and FQNEAQ is the CDR2. From cysteine to phenylalanine, the CDR3 is 12 amino acids long. The kept DNA is CDR3 alone, 36 bases in frame from the first base. Clipping removes 7 bases from V and 4 bases from J, with 4 as the unmatched junction base count. Study-level results and caveats: In cross-validation, a model built on a 13 V-J signature told ophthalmopathy apart from stable hyperthyroidism with just under 90% sensitivity and around 84% specificity, and in testing the same model reached 80%/75%. No statistical method was used to set the sample size in advance, and investigators knew the group allocation. Blood samples also contained most of the expanded thyroid clonotypes (frequency above 0.001), which suggests that blood repertoires may reflect thyroid immune responses. In validation, the model predicted progression to ophthalmopathy with roughly 70% sensitivity and approximately 72% specificity, a median of approximately 6.5 months before onset.

Ophthalmopathy patients had moderately to severely active disease, with a Clinical Activity Score of 3 or more, a NOSPECS grade of 4 or more, and a disease duration of less than 3 months. Exclusion was applied to patients with uncontrolled infections, other autoimmune diseases, pregnancy or lactation. Clinical symptoms, serum thyroxine and TRAb, thyroid ultrasound, and orbital computed tomography formed the basis for the diagnoses. PBMCs were separated from under 11 ml of fresh peripheral blood using Ficoll-Paque density gradient centrifugation. Trizol reagent was used to extract total RNA, and RNA quality was then checked on an Agilent 2100 Bioanalyzer.

The chain couples TRBV7-9 to TRBJ2-7, with TRBD1 identical over 7 junction bases. Sequencing was carried out using blood. This TCR came from a woman aged 45 to 65 with Graves' ophthalmopathy. For the CDR3, the sequence is CASTRDRYEQYF. The DNA sequence is TGTGCCAGCACACGGGACAGATACGAGCAGTACTTC.